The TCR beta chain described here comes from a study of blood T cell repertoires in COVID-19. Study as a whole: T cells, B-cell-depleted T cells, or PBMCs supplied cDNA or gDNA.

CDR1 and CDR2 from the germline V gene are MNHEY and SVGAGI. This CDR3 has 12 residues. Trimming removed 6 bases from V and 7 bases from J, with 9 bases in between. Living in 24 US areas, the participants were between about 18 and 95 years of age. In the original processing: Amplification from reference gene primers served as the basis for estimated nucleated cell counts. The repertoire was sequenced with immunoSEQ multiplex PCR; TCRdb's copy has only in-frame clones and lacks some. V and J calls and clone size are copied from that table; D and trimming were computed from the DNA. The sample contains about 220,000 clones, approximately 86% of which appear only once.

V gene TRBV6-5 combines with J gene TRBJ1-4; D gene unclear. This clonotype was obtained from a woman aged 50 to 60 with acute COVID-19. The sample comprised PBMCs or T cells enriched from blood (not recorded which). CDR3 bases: TGTGCCAGCAGGAGGGCTCCTGAAAAACTGTTTTTT. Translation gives CASRRAPEKLFF.